This T cell receptor (beta chain) was sequenced for a study of blood T cell repertoires in COVID-19 (TCRdb year 2020). Background on the whole study: Samples from collaborators originated in the United States, Italy and Spain and spanned both the acute and convalescent phases of COVID-19. Samples were obtained from the ongoing ImmuneRACE study (first 160 participants) and from over 1,000 subjects provided by 6 global collaborators. Deeply sampled blood TCRbeta repertoires from subjects exposed to, actively infected with, or recovered from COVID-19 were included in the dataset. The material from the prospective study consisted of cDNA or gDNA derived from T cells, B-cell-depleted T cells, or PBMCs. Where available, HLA class I and class II types were taken from metadata supplied by the sample provider and were not determined by assay-based typing. Nearly every sample came with metadata listing a de-identified subject ID, COVID-19 status, age in years and sex. A freely available public database, intended as a resource for researchers studying the immune response to SARS-CoV-2, is where the repertoires were released.

Overall study outcomes, separate from this receptor: How much clinical and demographic metadata was included differed by source and by participant, and the metadata was provided uncurated.

TCRbeta CDR3 regions were amplified from genomic DNA using the immunoSEQ Assay, a bias-controlled multiplex PCR. The original pipeline was this. Within the assay, amplification of reference gene primers was used to estimate how many nucleated cells each sample contained. To quantify the absolute abundance of each unique TCRbeta CDR3 rearrangement, sequence reads were collapsed and filtered. For each sample, productive Simpson clonality was calculated by taking the square root of Simpson's diversity index across productive rearrangements. Drawn from immuneACCESS, this table holds only the in-frame rearrangements with V and J called that TCRdb kept. Clones are partly lost; checked studies trace under half to an unresolved V gene and leave the rest unexplained. V and J calls plus clone size are reproduced from that table; the DNA served to infer D and trimming. This sample holds 70,000 to 95,000 clones; 75% to 85% were observed only once. Together, the top ten hold about 12% of the sample.

For this chain, trimming is 1 base at the V end and 5 bases at the J end, and the number of junction bases without a gene match is 6. The CDR3 contains 17 residues, cysteine and phenylalanine counted. Only the CDR3 portion is preserved as DNA: 51 bases, with reading frame beginning at the first base. CDR1 and CDR2 are drawn from the germline V gene: SGHTA, FQGNSA. Points on this clone: The antigen this receptor binds is unknown. No much larger clone exists at a distance of one base, and base qualities are not known.

Collaborating institutions collected whole blood in K2EDTA tubes following their own protocols. Collaborator samples were shipped for TCRbeta analysis as frozen whole blood, isolated PBMCs, or DNA extracted from either sample type. The V and J genes are TRBV7-2 and TRBJ2-1; 12 bases in the junction line up with TRBD2. The receptor's source is a human donor in a cohort sampled during active COVID-19. The sequenced sample was peripheral blood. This receptor has the CDR3 CASSLGPSGGADNEQFF. In nucleotide form, the sequence is TGTGCCAGCAGCTTAGGGCCTAGCGGGGGGGCCGACAATGAGCAGTTCTTC.